This TCR beta chain was observed in a study of PD-L1 blockade in urothelial cancer. On the study more broadly: About 90% of the roughly 30 patients were men whose urothelial cancer was bladder-origin. Whole-study findings and limits: In blood at 3 weeks, tumor-associated clones expanded more among patients with durable benefit.

TCR analog templates of synthetic origin were spiked into each PCR. Sequencing used immunoSEQ multiplex PCR; TCRdb keeps in-frame clones, though not all of them. The sample contains around 45,000 clones, 82% of which appear only once. Described time point: pretreatment peripheral blood. The V gene lost 6 bases and the J gene lost 7 bases, with 19 bases spanning the gap. CDR3 length equals 15 residues. CDR1 and CDR2 (germline): MNHNY, SVGAGI (reference sequence). A word on this clone: Its antigen is not identified.

The V and J genes are TRBV6-6 and TRBJ1-5; possibly TRBD1 for D (5 bases). This specimen consisted of PBMCs, obtained around atezolizumab (anti-PD-L1) treatment. This receptor was taken from a middle-aged man with urothelial cancer. CDR3 in amino acids: CASSTLRDSGQPQHF. CDR3 DNA: TGTGCCAGCAGCACCCTCCGGGACTCTGGGCAGCCCCAGCATTTT.